The T cell receptor beta chain described here comes from a study of response to subunit inactivated influenza vaccine. Germline CDR1 SGDLS, CDR2 YYNGEE. There are 15 residues in the CDR3. After removal of 2 bases from V and 2 bases from J, the junction contained 3 bases not matched to a gene. In TCRdb, the RT-PCR reads were re-called with MiXCR into one record per CDR3 protein. The repertoire holds about half a million distinct CDR3 sequences, with 7.5% to 8.5% as singletons. This clonotype was recorded many times. The genes are TRBV9 and TRBJ2-1; 8 bases match TRBD2. Here the sequenced sample was PBMCs from blood, taken around 2 years after vaccination. The receptor was derived from a man aged 50 to 69 who received an inactivated influenza vaccine. The CDR3 sequence: CASSVPLAAYNEQFF. As DNA, the CDR3 is TGTGCCAGCAGCGTCCCACTAGCGGCCTACAATGAGCAGTTCTTC.